This entry describes one T cell receptor beta chain. Its antigen is undetermined. These data are taken from a study of T cells in localized non-small cell lung cancer. Libraries were prepared by immunoSEQ multiplex PCR; TCRdb keeps only in-frame clonotypes and omits some of them. This sample has around 50,000 clones, with 75% to 90% found just once. Study-wide points: Adjacent lung tissue had a median roughly 62 of the top 100 clones found in the tumor. Uninvolved adjacent lung showed peak T cell clonality, exceeding tumor. A raised T cell density in blood coincided with lengthier overall survival.

This receptor was obtained from a woman between 35 and 75 years old with stage I lung adenocarcinoma. The input for sequencing was peripheral blood, taken before any cancer treatment.

In DNA form, the CDR3 reads TGTGCCAGCAGCTTGGTTGGGCAAGACTATGGCTACACCTTC. Translation: CASSLVGQDYGYTF. The V gene is TRBV5-4, the J gene TRBJ1-2; D is unclear. CDR1 and CDR2 (germline): SGHNT, YYREEE (reference sequence). This CDR3 has 14 amino acids. V gave up 0 bases and J gave up 3 bases, with 9 bases separating them.